The 9 T cell receptor beta chains reported below all come from one sample, sequenced in a study of T cell clonality in common variable immunodeficiency. Study findings and constraints: Reportedly, TCR beta sequences from common variable immunodeficiency showed fewer deletions and N-nucleotide insertions.

These receptors lack a known antigen. TCRdb's copy holds only in-frame clones and misses some; the assay was immunoSEQ multiplex PCR. This sample comprises around 30,000 clones, none seen once only. What was sequenced was peripheral blood mononuclear cells. The receptors stem from a human donor with common variable immunodeficiency.

For this clone: The observed sequence ends 3 residues before the CDR3 terminus, with the missing tail filled in from the germline J gene. The sample carries other DNA sequences with the same CDR3. The gene calls are TRBV18 and TRBJ2-6; D is uncertain. Germline CDR1 KGHSH, CDR2 LQKENI. The V and J ends lost 1 base and 0 bases respectively, with 19 bases between them. The CDR3 contains 20 residues. The CDR3 reads CASSPLGSSPIPSGANVLTF. The part of the CDR3 DNA that was read is TGTGCCAGCTCACCACTCGGGTCGTCTCCTATCCCCTCTGGGGCCAACGTC.

In the case of this clone: Sequencing ends 3 residues short of the CDR3 end; the germline J gene provides the rest. This chain uses TRBV29-1 with TRBJ2-7; D possibly corresponds to TRBD1 (6 bases). The ends were cut back, 4 bases at V and 2 bases at J, with 15 bases in the middle. Germline V lookup: CDR1 SQVTM, CDR2 ANQGSEA. The CDR3 contains 14 residues. Here the CDR3 reads CSVGGSGATYEQYF. The DNA read from the CDR3 is TGCAGCGTTGGGGGGTCAGGGGCAACCTACGAG.

In this sample, this clone turned up many times. The read terminates 3 residues before the CDR3 end, so the remaining end is supplied by the germline J gene. The chain uses TRBV10-3 and TRBJ2-1; a possible D gene is TRBD2 (5 bases). CDR3 length: 14 amino acids. V lost 2 bases and J 3 bases, leaving 8 bases between the germline ends. The germline V gene has CDR1 ENHRY and CDR2 SYGVKD. Incomplete CDR3 DNA: TGTGCCATCAGTGAGCACGGGGTCTACAATGAG. Translation gives CAISEHGVYNE. The CDR3 as a whole reads CAISEHGVYNEQFF.

Regarding this clone: The read ends 3 residues before the CDR3 terminus; that terminus is restored from the germline J gene. The chain is built from TRBV19 and TRBJ2-7; 7 bases map to TRBD2. The germline V gene has CDR1 LNHDA and CDR2 SQIVND (reference sequence). V lost 4 bases to trimming and J lost 2 bases; unmatched junction nucleotides: 5. The CDR3 runs to 14 residues. Here the CDR3 reads CASSRGLSPYEQYF. CDR3 bases read: TGTGCCAGTAGTAGGGGACTATCACCCTACGAG.

The table lists this clone with many counts. The CDR3 goes on 3 residues after the read ends, and that part is filled in from the germline J gene. The V call is TRBV10-3, the J call TRBJ1-1; D ambiguous. The germline CDR1 and CDR2 sequences are ENHRY and SYGVKD. The CDR3 loop spans 13 amino acids. V dropped 3 bases and J dropped 3 bases, with 8 bases sitting between them. The CDR3 loop reads CAISDYQDTEAFF. Partial CDR3 DNA: TGTGCCATCAGTGATTATCAGGACACTGAA.

In this sample, this clone turned up a few times. The observed sequence ends 3 residues before the CDR3 terminus, with the missing tail filled in from the germline J gene. This chain joins TRBV7-9 and TRBJ1-2; D is possibly TRBD1 (5 bases). Germline CDR1 SEHNR, CDR2 FQNEAQ (reference sequence). The V end lost 2 bases, the J end lost 7 bases, and 14 bases lay between the germline ends. The CDR3 has 14 residues. CDR3 protein: CASSLNTRVSGYTF. Partial CDR3 DNA: TGTGCCAGCAGCTTAAACACCAGGGTCAGTGGC.

This clone appeared many times. The DNA ends 3 residues before the CDR3 does, and the rest of the CDR3 is filled in from the germline J gene. The chain recombines TRBV14 with TRBJ1-3; no firm D call. Germline V gives CDR1 SGHDN, CDR2 FVKESK. This CDR3 is 12 amino acids long. V was shortened by 4 bases and J by 4 bases, with 5 bases between the two germline ends. CDR3 DNA, as far as it was read: TGTGCCAGCAGCCCGGGGGGAAACACC. It yields the protein CASSPGGNT. The entire CDR3 is CASSPGGNTIYF.

As concerns this clone: The observed sequence ends 3 residues before the CDR3 terminus, with the missing tail filled in from the germline J gene. The V call is TRBV6-2 or TRBV6-3, the J call TRBJ2-1; possibly TRBD2 for D (5 bases). The V gene's germline CDR1 is MNHEY and CDR2 SVGEGT. The CDR3 runs to 15 residues. Trimming took off 2 bases at V and 3 bases at J, with 11 bases between the two ends. The CDR3 protein is CASSYPDWDYNEQFF. CDR3 bases read: TGTGCCAGCAGTTACCCGGACTGGGACTACAATGAG.

This clone was seen many times. The CDR3 extends 3 residues past the end of the read, so its final part is completed from the germline J gene. V usage is TRBV7-9 and J usage is TRBJ2-7; D unclear. CDR1 SEHNR and CDR2 FQNEAQ come from the germline V gene (reference sequence). V was trimmed by 5 bases and J by 3 bases, leaving 14 bases between them. The CDR3 length is 14 residues. The CDR3 bases that were read are TGTGCCAGCAGCCCACAGCAAGACCTCTACGAG. The encoded protein is CASSPQQDLYE. The whole CDR3 protein reads CASSPQQDLYEQYF.